The rows below give T cell receptor beta chains drawn from one sample of a study of T cells after posttransplantation cyclophosphamide. Repertoires were generated with immunoSEQ multiplex PCR, while TCRdb's copy carries only in-frame clones and drops some. This repertoire holds under 50,000 clones, and none appear only once. The specimen sequenced was PBMCs. The receptors originated from a woman aged 45 to 65 in good health and a related stem cell transplant donor. CDR3s include the opening cysteine and the closing phenylalanine or tryptophan. The D gene is left open where the match is weak. Rows may omit the clone size; those that give it use once, few, many or a size class.

abundance	d_gene	v_gene	j_gene	CDR3nt	CDR3aa
many	.	TRBV21-1	TRBJ2-1	TGTGCCAGCATCTCAAGACAGGGTCGGGCAATCGGTGAGCAGTTCTTC	CASISRQGRAIGEQFF
many	.	TRBV5-6	TRBJ1-2	TGTGCCAGCAGCTCCAATTATGGCTACACCTTC	CASSSNYGYTF
many	.	TRBV4-1	TRBJ2-2	TGCGCCAGCAGCCAAACGGCAAGGGAGGACGGGGAGCTGTTTTTT	CASSQTAREDGELFF
many	.	TRBV5-1	TRBJ2-2	TGCGCCAGCAGCAAAGAGCTGAACACCGGGGAGCTGTTTTTT	CASSKELNTGELFF
few	TRBD2	TRBV2	TRBJ2-7	TGTGCCAGCAGTGAAGCGCGTGCGGGGGGGCACGAGCAGTACTTC	CASSEARAGGHEQYF
many	TRBD1	TRBV4-3	TRBJ1-2	TGCGCCAGCAGCCCCCTCCAGGGGGCCAACTATGGCTACACCTTC	CASSPLQGANYGYTF
many	.	TRBV29-1	TRBJ1-2	TGCAGCGTGAAACAGGGTAACTATGGCTACACCTTC	CSVKQGNYGYTF
many	.	TRBV14	TRBJ1-3	TGTGCCAGCAGCCAAGGTGGACAGAATTCTGGAAACACCATATATTTT	CASSQGGQNSGNTIYF
many	.	TRBV2	TRBJ2-4	TGTGCCAGCAGTGACTTGATAAGAGGAGGCATTCAGTACTTC	CASSDLIRGGIQYF
.	TRBD2	TRBV28	TRBJ2-5	TGTGCCAGCAGTCTAGCGGGGGGACAGGGGACCCAGTACTTC	CASSLAGGQGTQYF
many	TRBD1	TRBV6-1	TRBJ2-7	TGTGCCAGCCAAGGACAGGGAACCTACGAGCAGTACTTC	CASQGQGTYEQYF
many	TRBD1	TRBV19	TRBJ2-7	TGTGCCAGTAGCCCATCGCCGGGCACAGGGGTCGAGCAGTACTTC	CASSPSPGTGVEQYF
many	TRBD1	TRBV10-3	TRBJ1-6	TGTGCCATCAGGCTAGGGACAGGCTATTCACCCCTCCACTTT	CAIRLGTGYSPLHF
many	.	TRBV19	TRBJ1-5	TGTGCCTCACACCCACCGGAGGGACAGCCCCAGCATTTT	CASHPPEGQPQHF
few	TRBD2	TRBV9	TRBJ2-7	TGTGCCAGCAGTGATGGGGGGGGACCCTACTACGAGCAGTACTTC	CASSDGGGPYYEQYF
many	TRBD1	TRBV6-1	TRBJ1-2	TGTGCCAGCAGTGAAGGGACAGGGCTCTATGGCTACACCTTC	CASSEGTGLYGYTF
.	TRBD1	TRBV28	TRBJ1-2	TGTGCCGGGGGGACAGGGACCTATGGCTACACCTTC	CAGGTGTYGYTF
.	TRBD1	TRBV28	TRBJ1-1	TGTGCCAGCAGCGAACCTAGGGGGCGCAGTGAAGCTTTCTTT	CASSEPRGRSEAFF
many	.	TRBV27	TRBJ2-7	TGTGCCACCGGGAGCCCCCAGCAGTACTTC	CATGSPQQYF
many	TRBD1	TRBV5-1	TRBJ1-3	TGCGCCAGCAGCTTGTTTGGGACAGGGGGCTCCAAATCCGGAAACACCATATATTTT	CASSLFGTGGSKSGNTIYF
many	.	TRBV4-2	TRBJ1-2	TGTGCCAGCAGCCAACTAGGGGGGGCGCGGGACTATGGCTACACCTTC	CASSQLGGARDYGYTF
many	TRBD2	TRBV5-4	TRBJ2-7	TGTGCCAGCAGCTTTAGCGGGGGCGCGGGCGAGCAGTACTTC	CASSFSGGAGEQYF
many	.	TRBV7-9	TRBJ2-1	TGTGCCAGCAGCTTAGGGATAGCACTTGACCTCTACGATGAGCAGTTCTTC	CASSLGIALDLYDEQFF
.	TRBD1	TRBV6-1	TRBJ1-5	TGTGCCAGCAGTTTAGGGACAGGAACGAATCAGCCCCAGCATTTT	CASSLGTGTNQPQHF
many	TRBD1	TRBV9	TRBJ1-1	TGTGCCAGCAGCGGCCGACAGGGGAACACTGAAGCTTTCTTT	CASSGRQGNTEAFF
many	TRBD1	TRBV28	TRBJ1-5	TGTGCCAGCAGTTTATACCTTGGGACAGGGGGACAGCCCCAGCATTTT	CASSLYLGTGGQPQHF
many	.	TRBV7-8	TRBJ2-5	TGTGCCAGCAGCCATAACGCCCGACAGATCCAAGAGACCCAGTACTTC	CASSHNARQIQETQYF
many	TRBD1	TRBV19	TRBJ1-2	TGTGCCAGTAGTATGGCGGACAGGGAGGGCTATGGCTACACCTTC	CASSMADREGYGYTF
many	TRBD1	TRBV4-1	TRBJ1-5	TGCGCCAGCAGCCAAGGGACAGGGGGCTTCAATCAGCCCCAGCATTTT	CASSQGTGGFNQPQHF
many	.	TRBV5-1	TRBJ2-3	TGCGCCAGCAGCTTGGGCAGGGAGGCAGATACGCAGTATTTT	CASSLGREADTQYF
many	TRBD1	TRBV7-9	TRBJ1-2	TGTGCCAGCAGCGACGGGACAGGGGTCGGCTACACCTTC	CASSDGTGVGYTF
many	.	TRBV11-1	TRBJ2-5	TGTGCCAGCAGCTTAAAAGTACATGGAGGGGAGACCCAGTACTTC	CASSLKVHGGETQYF
medium-sized	TRBD2	TRBV7-8	TRBJ2-7	TGTGCCAGCAGCTTAGGGGGACTAATTCGCCACGAGCAGTACTTC	CASSLGGLIRHEQYF
many	.	TRBV13	TRBJ2-3	TGTGCCAGCAGCTCACTCTTGTCGGGCACAGATACGCAGTATTTT	CASSSLLSGTDTQYF
many	TRBD1	TRBV27	TRBJ2-3	TGTGCCAGCAGTTTATCCTGGACAGGGAACACAGATACGCAGTATTTT	CASSLSWTGNTDTQYF
.	.	TRBV7-9	TRBJ2-7	TGTGCCAGCAGCCGAGGGCAGGCCTCCTACGAGCAGTACTTC	CASSRGQASYEQYF
many	.	TRBV29-1	TRBJ1-1	TGCAGCGTTGAAGATGGAGGAGGGAACACTGAAGCTTTCTTT	CSVEDGGGNTEAFF
many	.	TRBV28	TRBJ1-5	TGTGCCAGCACCCGGACAAGTGGCAATCAGCCCCAGCATTTT	CASTRTSGNQPQHF
many	.	TRBV15	TRBJ2-5	TGTGCCACCAGCAGAGATCGTGGCGAGACCCAGTACTTC	CATSRDRGETQYF
many	.	TRBV28	TRBJ1-5	TGTGCCAGCAGTTTAGAGCGACCGACGGCCCAGCATTTT	CASSLERPTAQHF
many	TRBD1	TRBV6-1	TRBJ1-2	TGTGCCAGCAGTGAACAGGGGGAGTACTATGGCTACACCTTC	CASSEQGEYYGYTF
many	.	TRBV2	TRBJ1-4	TGTGCCAGCAGTGACCCCCGGGTTAGAGAAAAACTGTTTTTT	CASSDPRVREKLFF
many	.	TRBV28	TRBJ1-2	TGTGCCAGCAGGGAGAGGGGAGGGTCCTATGGCTACACCTTC	CASRERGGSYGYTF
many	TRBD1	TRBV11-2	TRBJ2-7	TGTGCCAGCAGCCACGACAGGGTGGGGATCTACGAGCAGTACTTC	CASSHDRVGIYEQYF
many	TRBD1	TRBV27	TRBJ2-7	TGTGCCATTTCTAGGGGGCTCGGGTACGAGCAGTACTTC	CAISRGLGYEQYF
many	TRBD1	TRBV5-1	TRBJ2-7	TGCGCCAGCAGCTTGACGAGGGCGGGACAGGGGGCGAGCGAGCAGTACTTC	CASSLTRAGQGASEQYF
many	.	TRBV19	TRBJ2-7	TGTGCCAGTAGTATTGGCAGGGGTTCCTACGAGCAGTACTTC	CASSIGRGSYEQYF
many	TRBD2	TRBV12-5	TRBJ2-5	TGTGCTAGTGGTTTGGTACTAGCGGGGCCAGAGACCCAGTACTTC	CASGLVLAGPETQYF
many	.	TRBV4-1	TRBJ1-4	TGCGCCAGCAGCCAAGGCGTTGGGGGGGGCACGGATAATGAAAAACTGTTTTTT	CASSQGVGGGTDNEKLFF
many	TRBD1	TRBV19	TRBJ2-4	TGTGCCAGTAGTATAGTTATAGGGACAGGGGGCCTAAACATTCAGTACTTC	CASSIVIGTGGLNIQYF
many	TRBD1	TRBV18	TRBJ2-7	TGTGCCAGCTCACCAACCACAGGGGGGCGCGAGCAGTACTTC	CASSPTTGGREQYF
many	.	TRBV7-8	TRBJ2-7	TGTGCCAGCAGCTTTATAACGGACATCTCCTACGAGCAGTACTTC	CASSFITDISYEQYF
.	TRBD1	TRBV19	TRBJ2-7	TGTGCCAGTCATAGGAAGGGGACAGGGAGACCCTACGAGCAGTACTTC	CASHRKGTGRPYEQYF
many	TRBD1	TRBV2	TRBJ2-1	TGTGCCAGCAGCTTAAACAGGGGCGGGTACAATGAGCAGTTCTTC	CASSLNRGGYNEQFF
many	.	TRBV28	TRBJ2-7	TGTGCCAGCAGTTCGGACACAATGGGGGAGCAGTACTTC	CASSSDTMGEQYF
many	.	TRBV7-6	TRBJ2-7	TGTGCCAGCAGCTTAGAATTCACTGCCCTGGTCCAGCAGTACTTC	CASSLEFTALVQQYF
many	TRBD1	TRBV7-2	TRBJ2-2	TGTGCCAGCAGAACAAGGGGGACAGGGAACACCGGGGAGCTGTTTTTT	CASRTRGTGNTGELFF